The entry below describes one T cell receptor (beta chain). Methods used by the authors: Using reference gene primer amplification, nucleated cell counts were estimated. Profiling relied on immunoSEQ multiplex PCR, and the TCRdb table lists in-frame clones only, not all of them. V, J and clone size derive from that table, while D and trimming were established from the DNA sequence. The sample contains more than 150,000 clones, around 89% of which appear only once. The length of the CDR3 is 15 residues. Trimming removed 6 bases from V and 8 bases from J; junction bases left unmatched: 12. Germline V gives CDR1 MNHEY, CDR2 SMNVEV (reference sequence). This sample is part of a study of blood T cell repertoires in COVID-19. The wider study: Sources were T cells, B-cell-depleted T cells, or PBMCs; the material itself was cDNA or gDNA.

The sequence came from a man between 45 and 60 years old with acute or convalescent COVID-19. The rearrangement uses TRBV27 and TRBJ2-1; 8 positions match TRBD1. The sample taken for sequencing was peripheral blood. The CDR3 coding sequence is TGTGCCAGCAGCCCGGGACAGGTCGGTGTTCATGAGCAGTTCTTC. Protein product: CASSPGQVGVHEQFF.